The rows below give T cell receptor beta chains drawn from one sample of a study of T cells after posttransplantation cyclophosphamide. This table comes from immunoSEQ multiplex PCR, and its TCRdb copy is limited to in-frame clones, with some not included. The table shows some 47,000 clones, with around 84% occurring only once. The sequenced sample was PBMCs. These receptor sequences come from a man younger than 45 with a blood cancer, CMV-positive, and with a related stem cell donor. Each CDR3 is given with its conserved first and last residue. The D gene is left open where the match is weak. Not all rows give a size; the values are once, few, many and, for expanded clones, a class.

J: TRBJ2-4
size: .
D: .
V: TRBV28
CDR3: CASRSSLRELKNIQYF
DNA: TGTGCCAGCAGGTCAAGCCTAAGAGAACTCAAAAACATTCAGTACTTC

J: TRBJ1-4
size: .
D: TRBD1
V: TRBV15
CDR3: CATSRTGAGANEKLFF
DNA: TGTGCCACCAGCAGGACAGGGGCGGGAGCTAATGAAAAACTGTTTTTT

J: TRBJ2-3
size: .
D: .
V: TRBV7-3
CDR3: CASSSSASTDTQYF
DNA: TGTGCCAGCAGCTCTAGCGCCAGCACAGATACGCAGTATTTT

J: TRBJ1-2
size: .
D: TRBD1
V: TRBV6-5
CDR3: CASRSQGVWGYTF
DNA: TGTGCCAGCCGTAGCCAGGGGGTGTGGGGCTACACCTTC

J: TRBJ2-7
size: .
D: TRBD2
V: TRBV6-5
CDR3: CASSGRYEQYF
DNA: TGTGCCAGTAGCGGGAGATACGAGCAGTACTTC

J: TRBJ1-2
size: .
D: .
V: TRBV28
CDR3: CASIGGGIGYTF
DNA: TGTGCCAGCATTGGCGGAGGGATTGGCTACACCTTC

J: TRBJ2-7
size: .
D: TRBD2
V: TRBV28
CDR3: CASSPHGTSGSYEQYF
DNA: TGTGCCAGCAGTCCCCATGGGACTAGCGGGAGTTACGAGCAGTACTTC

J: TRBJ2-5
size: few
D: TRBD1
V: TRBV5-1
CDR3: CASSLGGGAQETQYF
DNA: TGCGCCAGCAGCTTAGGGGGCGGAGCCCAAGAGACCCAGTACTTC

J: TRBJ2-5
size: .
D: TRBD2
V: TRBV27
CDR3: CASSSRTSGVGGAQYF
DNA: TGTGCCAGCAGTTCCCGGACTAGCGGGGTCGGCGGGGCCCAGTACTTC

J: TRBJ2-4
size: .
D: TRBD2
V: TRBV5-4
CDR3: CASSSTSGSVANIQYF
DNA: TGTGCCAGCAGCTCGACTAGCGGGAGTGTGGCAAACATTCAGTACTTC

J: TRBJ2-7
size: .
D: .
V: TRBV5-5
CDR3: CASSSVYSRYEQYF
DNA: TGTGCCAGCAGCTCTGTATACTCGCGATACGAGCAGTACTTC

J: TRBJ2-2
size: .
D: TRBD1
V: TRBV30
CDR3: CAWSRQGAGELFF
DNA: TGTGCCTGGAGTCGACAGGGGGCTGGGGAGCTGTTTTTT

J: TRBJ2-7
size: .
D: .
V: TRBV21-1
CDR3: CASRKQGRYEQYF
DNA: TGTGCCAGCAGAAAGCAGGGAAGATACGAGCAGTACTTC

J: TRBJ2-1
size: .
D: TRBD2
V: TRBV11-2
CDR3: CASSQNRAGGEQFF
DNA: TGTGCCAGCAGTCAAAACCGAGCGGGAGGTGAGCAGTTCTTC

J: TRBJ2-4
size: .
D: .
V: TRBV9
CDR3: CASSVGGAVAKNIQYF
DNA: TGTGCCAGCAGCGTAGGTGGGGCTGTAGCCAAAAACATTCAGTACTTC

J: TRBJ2-7
size: .
D: .
V: TRBV19
CDR3: CASSIGGYTYEQYF
DNA: TGTGCCAGTAGTATCGGAGGTTACACCTACGAGCAGTACTTC

J: TRBJ2-1
size: .
D: TRBD2
V: TRBV5-6
CDR3: CASSSSGLDEFF
DNA: TGTGCCAGCAGCTCCTCGGGACTAGATGAGTTCTTC

J: TRBJ1-2
size: .
D: .
V: TRBV25-1
CDR3: CASSERFRGSYGYTF
DNA: TGTGCCAGCAGTGAACGTTTCCGAGGATCCTATGGCTACACCTTC

J: TRBJ2-2
size: .
D: TRBD1
V: TRBV27
CDR3: CASSWTGRATGELFF
DNA: TGTGCCAGCAGTTGGACAGGGAGAGCCACCGGGGAGCTGTTTTTT

J: TRBJ2-5
size: .
D: .
V: TRBV7-3
CDR3: CASSLGGTGARETQYF
DNA: TGTGCCAGCAGCTTGGGTGGAACGGGAGCACGGGAGACCCAGTACTTC

J: TRBJ1-2
size: .
D: TRBD1
V: TRBV4-3
CDR3: CASSQAPGQELGYTF
DNA: TGCGCCAGCAGCCAAGCCCCCGGACAGGAATTGGGCTACACCTTC

J: TRBJ1-2
size: .
D: TRBD1
V: TRBV19
CDR3: CASTKAGGTGGYGYTF
DNA: TGTGCCAGTACCAAAGCCGGGGGGACAGGGGGCTATGGCTACACCTTC

J: TRBJ2-7
size: .
D: .
V: TRBV21-1
CDR3: CASSKAPAAEQYF
DNA: TGTGCCAGCAGCAAAGCGCCCGCGGCCGAGCAGTACTTC

J: TRBJ2-2
size: .
D: .
V: TRBV5-4
CDR3: CASSLVLGRGAGELFF
DNA: TGTGCCAGCAGCTTGGTACTAGGACGTGGCGCCGGGGAGCTGTTTTTT

J: TRBJ2-7
size: .
D: TRBD2
V: TRBV19
CDR3: CASSSSGRSSYEQYF
DNA: TGTGCCAGTAGTTCTAGCGGGAGGAGCTCCTACGAGCAGTACTTC

J: TRBJ2-4
size: .
D: TRBD2
V: TRBV27
CDR3: CASSSAPGGLAGGTKNIQYF
DNA: TGTGCCAGCAGTTCCGCTCCTGGGGGGCTAGCGGGGGGCACCAAAAACATTCAGTACTTC

J: TRBJ2-2
size: .
D: .
V: TRBV28
CDR3: CASTPGGRVTGELFF
DNA: TGTGCCAGCACCCCCGGCGGCAGGGTCACCGGGGAGCTGTTTTTT

J: TRBJ2-7
size: .
D: .
V: TRBV5-6
CDR3: CASSPRDRIAYEQYF
DNA: TGTGCCAGCAGCCCCCGGGATCGGATCGCCTACGAGCAGTACTTC

J: TRBJ1-5
size: once
D: .
V: TRBV28
CDR3: CASSFMVDSAQHF
DNA: TGTGCCAGCAGTTTCATGGTAGACAGTGCCCAGCATTTT

J: TRBJ2-7
size: .
D: TRBD2
V: TRBV25-1
CDR3: CASSDLIAGGRGNEQYF
DNA: TGTGCCAGCAGTGATTTGATAGCGGGAGGAAGGGGTAACGAGCAGTACTTC

J: TRBJ2-7
size: .
D: .
V: TRBV6-6
CDR3: CASRTQGNEQYF
DNA: TGTGCCAGCAGGACCCAGGGGAACGAGCAGTACTTC

J: TRBJ2-1
size: .
D: .
V: TRBV27
CDR3: CASGPYNEQFF
DNA: TGTGCCAGCGGGCCCTACAATGAGCAGTTCTTC

J: TRBJ2-1
size: .
D: .
V: TRBV5-1
CDR3: CASSAGLPGNEQFF
DNA: TGCGCCAGCAGCGCGGGACTTCCGGGAAATGAGCAGTTCTTC

J: TRBJ1-5
size: .
D: TRBD1
V: TRBV7-9
CDR3: CASSSQDRSNQPQHF
DNA: TGTGCCAGCAGCTCACAGGACAGGAGCAATCAGCCCCAGCATTTT

J: TRBJ1-2
size: .
D: .
V: TRBV28
CDR3: CASSLVGQGATCTF
DNA: .

J: TRBJ2-7
size: .
D: .
V: TRBV30
CDR3: CAWSGYSLAYEQCF
DNA: TGTGCCTGGAGTGGGTACAGCCTAGCCTACGAGCAGTGCTTC

J: TRBJ2-5
size: .
D: .
V: TRBV6-6
CDR3: CASSYSGDQETQYF
DNA: TGTGCCAGCAGTTACTCGGGAGACCAAGAGACCCAGTACTTC

J: TRBJ2-2
size: .
D: .
V: TRBV18
CDR3: CASSQGRQNTGELFF
DNA: TGTGCCAGCTCACAGGGGCGGCAGAACACCGGGGAGCTGTTTTTT

J: TRBJ1-5
size: .
D: .
V: TRBV5-1
CDR3: CASSLTSGSGQPQHF
DNA: TGCGCCAGCAGCCTCACGTCAGGGTCAGGACAGCCCCAGCATTTT

J: TRBJ2-7
size: .
D: TRBD1
V: TRBV30
CDR3: CAWSGQGAGEQYF
DNA: TGTGCCTGGAGTGGACAGGGGGCTGGCGAGCAGTACTTC

J: TRBJ1-5
size: .
D: .
V: TRBV5-6
CDR3: CASSYNRHQPQHF
DNA: TGTGCCAGCAGTTATAACAGGCACCAGCCCCAGCATTTT

J: TRBJ1-5
size: once
D: .
V: TRBV28
CDR3: CASSLSRGFGNQPQHF
DNA: TGTGCCAGCAGTCTCTCGCGAGGGTTTGGCAATCAGCCCCAGCATTTT

J: TRBJ2-2
size: .
D: .
V: TRBV27
CDR3: CASSYSAGELFF
DNA: TGTGCCAGCAGTTACTCCGCCGGGGAGCTGTTTTTT

J: TRBJ2-7
size: once
D: .
V: TRBV7-2
CDR3: CASSFGGSYEQYF
DNA: TGTGCCAGCAGCTTCGGGGGCTCCTACGAGCAGTACTTC

J: TRBJ2-5
size: .
D: TRBD2
V: TRBV5-6
CDR3: CASSFGSGPSQETQYF
DNA: TGTGCCAGCAGCTTCGGTAGCGGGCCTTCACAAGAGACCCAGTACTTC

J: TRBJ2-5
size: once
D: .
V: TRBV5-6
CDR3: CASSPDSRETQYF
DNA: TGTGCCAGCAGCCCGGACAGCAGGGAGACCCAGTACTTC

J: TRBJ2-7
size: .
D: .
V: TRBV19
CDR3: CASSIPRGPSYEQYF
DNA: TGTGCCAGTAGTATTCCAAGGGGTCCCTCCTACGAGCAGTACTTC

J: TRBJ1-2
size: .
D: TRBD1
V: TRBV27
CDR3: CASSSRDRVYGYTF
DNA: TGTGCCAGCAGTAGCCGGGACAGGGTCTATGGCTACACCTTC

J: TRBJ2-3
size: .
D: .
V: TRBV28
CDR3: CASSLGGRTTDTQYF
DNA: TGTGCCAGCAGTTTAGGGGGCAGGACCACAGATACGCAGTATTTT